The 9 T cell receptor beta chains below come from one sample, sequenced in a study of graft-versus-host responses after intestinal transplantation. Here immunoSEQ multiplex PCR was the method, and the copy in TCRdb shows in-frame clones only, minus some. The table records 15,000 to 20,000 clones, 65% to 90% of them present only once. Both intraepithelial and lamina propria lymphocytes were released by processing graft tissue. The sample was ileum tissue, taken 17 days after transplant. These receptors were taken from a human patient who received an intestinal transplant, so some T cells may come from the graft donor.

This sequence joins TRBV7-2 and TRBJ2-6; D gene unclear. Trimming took off 6 bases at V and 5 bases at J, with 14 bases between the two ends. The length of the CDR3 is 15 residues. CDR1 is SGHTA, CDR2 FQGNSA, per germline. The CDR3 is CASRVWGSWANVLTF. DNA for the CDR3: TGTGCCAGCAGAGTATGGGGTTCTTGGGCCAACGTCCTGACTTTC.

This rearrangement joins TRBV4-2 to TRBJ2-5; 11 nucleotides align to TRBD2. The J call could be wrong; TRBJ2-7 is a better fit for the DNA end. This CDR3 is 15 amino acids long. Germline values: CDR1 LGHNA, CDR2 YNFKEQ. In DNA form, the CDR3 reads TGTGCCAGCAGCCCATCGACTAGCGGGACCTACGAGCAGTACTTC. This codes for CASSPSTSGTYEQYF.

This chain links TRBV28 with TRBJ2-3; D is undetermined. The CDR3 has 16 residues. The V and J ends lost 3 bases and 6 bases respectively, with 19 bases between them. Germline CDR1 reads MDHEN; CDR2 reads SYDVKM. Here the CDR3 reads CASSFNLLAGPDTQYF. In DNA form, the CDR3 reads TGTGCCAGCAGTTTTAATTTGTTGGCAGGACCCGATACGCAGTATTTT.

V usage is TRBV28 and J usage is TRBJ2-1; D unclear. In germline, CDR1 is MDHEN, CDR2 SYDVKM. V shed 0 bases and J shed 0 bases, with 12 bases lying between them. The CDR3 has 17 amino acids. Here the CDR3 reads CASSLWSEASSYNEQFF. CDR3 bases: TGTGCCAGCAGTTTATGGTCAGAGGCGAGCTCCTACAATGAGCAGTTCTTC. Full variable domain (rest looked up from reference TRBV28 and TRBJ2-1): DVKVTQSSRYLVKRTGEKVFLECVQDMDHENMFWYRQDPGLGLRLIYFSYDVKMKEKGDIPEGYSVSREKKERFSLILESASTNQTSMYLCASSLWSEASSYNEQFFGPGTRLTVL.

The chain uses TRBV19 and TRBJ1-5; D is unresolved. CDR1 and CDR2 from the germline V gene are LNHDA and SQIVND (reference sequence). V shed 3 bases and J shed 4 bases, with 7 bases lying between them. The CDR3 totals 13 residues. CDR3 DNA: TGTGCCAGTAGTATGGGAGGGAATCAGCCCCAGCATTTT. It is translated as CASSMGGNQPQHF.

This clone has just one count. The CDR3 reads CASSPTGQTAEQYF. The CDR3 bases are TGTGCCAGCAGTCCAACCGGGCAGACGGCGGAGCAGTACTTC. The V gene is TRBV28, the J gene TRBJ2-7, with no clear D. The CDR3 loop spans 14 amino acids. Germline lookup yields CDR1 MDHEN and CDR2 SYDVKM. The V gene lost 5 bases and the J gene lost 7 bases, with 18 bases spanning the gap.

The sample holds a few counts of this clone. V is TRBV4-3 and J is TRBJ2-5, with 7 positions matching TRBD2. Unmatched junction bases numbered 0, after V lost 1 base and J lost 4 bases. The CDR3 consists of 13 residues. Germline V gives CDR1 LGHNA, CDR2 YSLEER. The chain's CDR3 is CASSQGGGETQYF. Written as DNA, the CDR3 is TGCGCCAGCAGCCAAGGCGGGGGAGAGACCCAGTACTTC.

V usage is TRBV14 and J usage is TRBJ2-7; perhaps TRBD2 as D (6 bases). Per germline, CDR1 SGHDN and CDR2 FVKESK. The CDR3 sequence is 15 residues long. Between the trimmed V and J ends, which lost 0 bases and 5 bases, there was a span of 14 bases. CDR3 region: CASSQDMSSVHEQYF. CDR3 sequence (DNA): TGTGCCAGCAGCCAAGACATGTCTAGCGTCCACGAGCAGTACTTC.

The chain joins TRBV6-6 to TRBJ2-3; D ambiguous. The CDR3 is 16 residues long. In germline, CDR1 is MNHNY, CDR2 SVGAGI (reference sequence). The V end was cut by 5 bases, the J end by 1 base, with 16 bases between. CDR3 sequence (DNA): TGTGCCAGCAGTCCTACAGAGTTTCCGGGCACAGATACGCAGTATTTT. Encoded protein: CASSPTEFPGTDTQYF.